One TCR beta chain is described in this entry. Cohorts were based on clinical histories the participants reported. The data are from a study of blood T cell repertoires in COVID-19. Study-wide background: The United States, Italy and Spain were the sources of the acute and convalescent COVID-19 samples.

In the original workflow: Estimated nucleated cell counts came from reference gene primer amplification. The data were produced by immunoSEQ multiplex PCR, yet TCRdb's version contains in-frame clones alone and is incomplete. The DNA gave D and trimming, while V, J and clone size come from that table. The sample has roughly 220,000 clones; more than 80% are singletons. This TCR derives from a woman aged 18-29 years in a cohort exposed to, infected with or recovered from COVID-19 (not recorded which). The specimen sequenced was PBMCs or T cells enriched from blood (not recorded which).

CDR3 sequence (DNA): TGTGCCAGCAGTGCCCGCGATACGAACACTGAAGCTTTCTTT. Translation gives CASSARDTNTEAFF. This sequence joins TRBV2 and TRBJ1-1; D gene uncertain. Germline V gene lookup returns CDR1 SNHLY and CDR2 FYNNEI. This CDR3 spans 14 amino acids. The germline V and J ends were trimmed by 4 bases and 1 base, with 10 bases remaining between them.